This record covers a single TCR beta chain. Its antigen is unidentified. A junction end diverges from the germline sequence, so it may reflect a read error. The data are from a study of T cell repertoires in breast cancer. At the level of the study: Breast cancer patients gave tumors, lymph nodes and blood; healthy donors gave blood. Controls were nine healthy donors.

A second nested PCR with blocking oligonucleotides suppressed unpaired genes. MiXCR was run by TCRdb on the emulsion pairing reads, yielding one entry per CDR3 protein. There are approximately 120 distinct CDR3 sequences in the sample; 40% occur only once, and 70% to 90% lies in the top ten. Primers covering all TCR V genes were used in emulsion RT-PCR on CD8+ T cells. Overall study results and limits: Antigen-based selection and expansion was suggested by diverse encodings of shared TCRs.

This CDR3 is built from 15 residues. CDR1 and CDR2 (germline): MDHEN, SYDVKM. The sequence was obtained from a pool of human donors with breast cancer or a healthy control (not recorded which). The material sequenced was CD8+ T cells. The V gene is TRBV28, the J gene TRBJ2-7, with TRBD1 as a possible D gene (6 bases). The CDR3 protein is CASSFAMDSSYKQYF. CDR3 DNA sequence: TGTGCCAGCAGCTTCGCTATGGACAGCTCCTACAAGCAGTACTTC.